These T cell receptor beta chains were read from a single sample in a study of response to subunit inactivated influenza vaccine. TCRdb re-called the RT-PCR reads through MiXCR, storing one row per CDR3 protein. The sample carries 600,000 to 850,000 distinct CDR3 sequences, 13% to 15% recorded once. Specimen: PBMCs from blood, collected less than 15 days before vaccination. The source of these receptors is a man aged 50-60 years who received an inactivated influenza vaccine. Both conserved end residues are part of each CDR3. The order of the fields is clone size, V gene, D gene, J gene, CDR3 protein, CDR3 DNA. The D gene is left open where the match is weak. Clone size is given for some rows only: seen once, a few or many times, or a class if the clone is expanded.

>few|TRBV29-1|NA|TRBJ2-3
CSVEFRLQDTQYF
TGCAGCGTTGAATTTAGGCTTCAGGATACGCAGTATTTT
>NA|TRBV10-3|TRBD2|TRBJ2-3
CAIREGTSGSDTQYF
TGTGCCATCAGGGAAGGGACTAGCGGGTCGGATACGCAGTATTTT
>NA|TRBV6-2/TRBV6-3|NA|TRBJ1-1
CASSYSKSRRVGLTEAFF
TGTGCCAGCAGTTACTCGAAATCCCGGAGGGTAGGGCTTACTGAAGCTTTCTTT
>few|TRBV14|NA|TRBJ2-1
CASTQGYYNEQFF
TGTGCCAGCACCCAGGGATACTACAATGAGCAGTTCTTC
>NA|TRBV27|NA|TRBJ2-1
CASTPSAGPSNEQFF
TGTGCCAGCACGCCATCAGCGGGCCCGAGCAATGAGCAGTTCTTC
>few|TRBV29-1|TRBD2|TRBJ2-5
CSVEDHEGLGAQYF
TGCAGCGTTGAAGATCACGAGGGACTAGGGGCCCAGTACTTC
>NA|TRBV10-3|NA|TRBJ1-5
CAIRGSNQPQHF
TGTGCCATCCGGGGGAGCAATCAGCCCCAGCATTTT
>few|TRBV7-3|NA|TRBJ2-1
CASSNALGGSYNEQFF
TGTGCCAGCAGCAATGCACTAGGCGGGTCCTACAATGAGCAGTTCTTC
>few|TRBV5-8|NA|TRBJ1-2
CASSSRQPRDYGYTF
TGTGCCAGCAGCTCCCGACAACCGCGAGACTATGGCTACACCTTC
>NA|TRBV4-3|TRBD1|TRBJ1-4
CASSQETGRTEKLFF
TGCGCCAGCAGCCAAGAGACAGGGCGGACTGAAAAACTGTTTTTT
>NA|TRBV12-3/TRBV12-4|NA|TRBJ2-7
CASSLGPAESYEQYF
TGTGCCAGCAGTTTAGGCCCGGCGGAGTCCTACGAGCAGTACTTC
>few|TRBV2|NA|TRBJ2-2
CASKRAANTGELFF
TGTGCCAGCAAACGGGCCGCAAACACCGGGGAGCTGTTTTTT
>NA|TRBV9|NA|TRBJ2-5
CASSRRAGQRETQYF
TGTGCCAGCAGCAGACGCGCGGGACAGAGAGAGACCCAGTACTTC
>NA|TRBV4-3|TRBD1|TRBJ2-3
CASSQAQGALDTDTQYF
TGCGCCAGCAGCCAAGCGCAGGGGGCGCTTGACACAGATACGCAGTATTTT
>many|TRBV20-1|TRBD2|TRBJ2-3
CSSNTGLRVLDTQYF
TGCAGTTCAAATACGGGACTACGAGTCTTAGATACGCAGTATTTT
>NA|TRBV10-3|TRBD1|TRBJ2-7
CAIGGTGYEQYF
TGTGCCATCGGCGGGACAGGGTACGAGCAGTACTTC
>few|TRBV12-3/TRBV12-4|NA|TRBJ2-3
CASRAGGQAQYF
TGTGCCAGCAGAGCAGGGGGGCAGGCGCAGTATTTT
>NA|TRBV11-1|TRBD2|TRBJ2-1
CASSSAAGLAGGRGEQFF
TGTGCCAGCAGCTCCGCCGCCGGACTAGCGGGGGGCCGCGGTGAGCAGTTCTTC
>NA|TRBV12-3/TRBV12-4|TRBD2|TRBJ2-3
CASSKGLAGGWSTDTQYF
TGTGCTAGCAGCAAGGGGCTAGCGGGGGGTTGGAGCACAGATACGCAGTATTTT
>NA|TRBV3-1|NA|TRBJ2-7
CASSQVAYEQYF
TGTGCCAGCAGCCAAGTCGCCTACGAGCAGTACTTC
>NA|TRBV29-1|TRBD2|TRBJ2-1
CSVAPRGRARYNEQFF
TGCAGCGTGGCCCCTCGCGGGAGGGCGAGGTATAATGAGCAGTTCTTC
>NA|TRBV5-6|TRBD1|TRBJ2-7
CASSLRQGANYEQYF
TGTGCCAGCAGCTTGAGACAGGGGGCGAACTACGAGCAGTACTTC
>few|TRBV5-1|NA|TRBJ2-7
CASRPTAPYEQYF
TGCGCCAGCCGTCCTACCGCCCCCTACGAGCAGTACTTC
>few|TRBV30|NA|TRBJ2-5
CAWSVSLTQETQYF
TGTGCCTGGAGTGTAAGTCTGACCCAAGAGACCCAGTACTTC
>few|TRBV7-2|NA|TRBJ2-1
CASSLIRINEQFF
TGTGCCAGCAGCTTAATCCGAATCAATGAGCAGTTCTTC
>few|TRBV4-3|TRBD1|TRBJ1-1
CASSQESLDRANTEAFF
TGCGCCAGCAGCCAAGAAAGTCTCGACAGGGCGAACACTGAAGCTTTCTTT
>NA|TRBV20-1|NA|TRBJ2-1
CSARVVADYNEQSF
TGCAGTGCTAGAGTGGTGGCGGATTACAATGAGCAGTCCTTC
>NA|TRBV9|TRBD1|TRBJ1-6
CASSMRSGTAYNSPLHF
TGTGCCAGCAGCATGCGCTCCGGGACAGCGTATAATTCACCCCTCCACTTT
>NA|TRBV7-6|TRBD2|TRBJ2-3
CASSDREGADTQYF
TGTGCCAGCAGCGATCGGGAGGGAGCAGATACGCAGTATTTT
>NA|TRBV4-1|NA|TRBJ2-5
CASSQDIRAETQYF
TGCGCCAGCAGCCAAGATATCAGAGCCGAGACCCAGTACTTC
>NA|TRBV20-1|NA|TRBJ1-5
CSARYPGQRNNQPQHF
TGCAGTGCTAGATATCCCGGACAGCGCAACAATCAGCCCCAGCATTTT
>once|TRBV6-8|NA|TRBJ1-5
CASRGAGLGQPQHF
TGTGCCAGCAGAGGGGCAGGCCTAGGGCAGCCCCAGCATTTT
>NA|TRBV14|NA|TRBJ2-7
CASSQDRRRLDARYEQYF
TGTGCCAGCAGCCAAGATCGACGACGTCTAGACGCACGATACGAGCAGTACTTC
>many|TRBV2|NA|TRBJ2-3
CASSEASGTNTDTQYF
TGTGCCAGCAGTGAAGCTAGCGGAACAAACACAGATACGCAGTATTTT
>NA|TRBV27|NA|TRBJ2-7
CASSPGRTLYEQYF
TGTGCCAGCAGCCCGGGACGGACCCTCTACGAGCAGTACTTC
>few|TRBV4-2|TRBD2|TRBJ2-3
CASSQDGTSLSTDTQYF
TGTGCCAGCAGCCAAGATGGGACTAGCCTGAGCACAGATACGCAGTATTTT
>many|TRBV9|NA|TRBJ2-1
CASSATGYPHNEQFF
TGTGCCAGCAGCGCTACAGGGTACCCCCACAATGAGCAGTTCTTC
>few|TRBV20-1|NA|TRBJ1-6
CSATSGFSYNSPLHF
TGCAGTGCCACGTCGGGGTTCTCCTATAATTCACCCCTCCACTTT
>many|TRBV3-1|NA|TRBJ2-5
CASSQISETQYF
TGTGCCAGCAGCCAAATTTCAGAGACCCAGTACTTC
>few|TRBV12-3/TRBV12-4|NA|TRBJ2-1
CASSLAGSDEQFF
TGTGCCAGCAGTTTAGCGGGGAGTGATGAGCAGTTCTTC
>few|TRBV6-6|TRBD1|TRBJ2-1
CASSYTTGGQFF
TGTGCCAGCAGTTACACGACAGGGGGACAGTTCTTC
>many|TRBV14|NA|TRBJ2-3
CASSLRTGFTDTQYF
TGTGCCAGCAGCCTCCGTACAGGATTCACAGATACGCAGTATTTT
>NA|TRBV6-5|NA|TRBJ2-3
CASSYRGEGTDTQYF
TGTGCCAGCAGTTACCGGGGAGAGGGCACAGATACGCAGTATTTT
>many|TRBV6-2/TRBV6-3|NA|TRBJ2-1
CASSHQAYNEQFF
TGTGCCAGCAGCCACCAAGCCTACAATGAGCAGTTCTTC
>NA|TRBV4-2|NA|TRBJ2-7
CASSQEAADSYEQYF
TGTGCCAGCAGCCAAGAGGCGGCTGACTCCTACGAGCAGTACTTC
>NA|TRBV12-3/TRBV12-4|NA|TRBJ2-5
CASSLEIVAAETQYF
TGTGCCAGCAGTTTGGAAATAGTCGCTGCAGAGACCCAGTACTTC
>NA|TRBV29-1|NA|TRBJ1-4
CSIRAPSGTNEKLFF
TGCAGCATTAGGGCTCCCTCTGGGACTAATGAAAAACTGTTTTTT
>NA|TRBV20-1|TRBD2|TRBJ2-2
CSARELPLAGRDTGELFF
TGCAGTGCTAGAGAGCTCCCACTAGCGGGTCGGGACACCGGGGAGCTGTTTTTT
>NA|TRBV13|TRBD2|TRBJ2-7
CASSLAFAGERTPHYEQYF
TGTGCCAGCAGCTTAGCGTTTGCGGGGGAGCGCACCCCTCACTACGAGCAGTACTTC
>few|TRBV5-1|TRBD1|TRBJ1-3
CASSLGQQPGNTIYF
TGCGCCAGCAGTTTGGGACAGCAGCCTGGAAACACCATATATTTT
>many|TRBV7-9|NA|TRBJ2-1
CASSLEGYEQFF
TGTGCCAGCAGCTTAGAGGGGTATGAGCAGTTCTTC
>few|TRBV5-1|NA|TRBJ1-6
CASSLAGQAYNSPLHF
TGCGCCAGCAGCTTGGCTGGGCAGGCATATAATTCACCCCTCCACTTT
>few|TRBV20-1|TRBD1|TRBJ2-5
CSASVQGQLETQYF
TGCAGTGCTAGTGTCCAGGGACAGTTAGAGACCCAGTACTTC
>few|TRBV12-3/TRBV12-4|NA|TRBJ2-4
CASSLGQGFQNIQYF
TGTGCCAGCAGTTTAGGGCAGGGGTTCCAAAACATTCAGTACTTC
>once|TRBV6-2/TRBV6-3|NA|TRBJ1-2
CASTPYGYTF
TGTGCCAGCACTCCTTATGGCTACACCTTC
>few|TRBV5-1|NA|TRBJ2-1
CASSLGQRLDEQFF
TGCGCCAGCAGCTTGGGGCAACGACTGGATGAGCAGTTCTTC
>many|TRBV20-1|NA|TRBJ2-6
CSASYPGPPGSGANVLTF
TGCAGTGCTAGCTATCCGGGACCCCCCGGCTCTGGGGCCAACGTCCTGACTTTC